These 21 T cell receptor beta chains share one sample of origin, sequenced in a study of cytomegalovirus exposure and HLA in healthy donors. It was with 60 Vbeta and 13 Jbeta primers that the PCR ran. TCRdb keeps only in-frame clones here, not all; method: immunoSEQ multiplex PCR. The sample has approximately 70,000 clones. Sequencing was performed on PBMCs. Every receptor here comes from a woman aged 25 to 39 in good health and CMV-seronegative.

This chain joins TRBV5-1 and TRBJ2-1; a weak D match, TRBD1 (5 bases). This CDR3 is 14 amino acids long. V dropped 0 bases and J dropped 6 bases, with 10 bases sitting between them. The germline CDR1 and CDR2 sequences are SGHRS and YFSETQ. The CDR3 loop reads CASSLVGQANEQFF. The CDR3 nucleotides read TGCGCCAGCAGCTTGGTGGGGCAGGCCAATGAGCAGTTCTTC.

The gene calls are TRBV6-5 and TRBJ1-5; D is ambiguous. V was cut by 6 bases and J by 0 bases, with 12 bases left in between. The CDR3 is 15 amino acids. CDR1 and CDR2 from the germline V gene are MNHEY and SVGAGI. CDR3 DNA: TGTGCCAGCAGCTCCAGTACACCTAGCAATCAGCCCCAGCATTTT. Its translation: CASSSSTPSNQPQHF.

Here the CDR3 reads CASSLLPGAGIGETQYF. The CDR3 nucleotides read TGTGCCAGCAGCCTTTTGCCGGGCGCGGGTATCGGGGAGACCCAGTACTTC. The chain carries TRBV9 and TRBJ2-5; the D gene is possibly TRBD2 (5 bases). Germline V CDR1 and CDR2: SGDLS, YYNGEE. CDR3 length: 17 residues. V was shortened by 4 bases and J by 5 bases, with 24 bases between the two germline ends.

CDR3 in DNA: TGTGCCAGCAGTTCCCCAGAGGGGGCGAAGACTGAAGCTTTCTTT. Encoded protein: CASSSPEGAKTEAFF. This sequence joins TRBV28 and TRBJ1-1; the match to TRBD1 covers 7 bases. CDR3 length equals 15 residues. CDR1 is MDHEN and CDR2 is SYDVKM in the germline V gene. V shed 4 bases and J 5 bases; nucleotides not matched to a gene: 10.

The rearrangement links TRBV4-1 to TRBJ1-6; possible D gene TRBD1, 5 bases. The germline CDR1 and CDR2 sequences are MGHRA and YSYEKL. The length of the CDR3 is 17 residues. Between the trimmed V and J ends, which lost 0 bases and 7 bases, there was a span of 16 bases. The CDR3 spells CASSQDPAQGWNSPLHF. The CDR3 DNA reads TGCGCCAGCAGCCAAGACCCCGCGCAGGGATGGAATTCACCCCTCCACTTT.

The chain links TRBV7-9 to TRBJ1-1; D may be TRBD1 (5 bases). With 4 bases removed from V and 1 base from J, the gap between germline ends came to 13 bases. This CDR3 comprises 15 residues. Germline V gives CDR1 SEHNR, CDR2 FQNEAQ (reference sequence). The CDR3: CASSSPERGNTEAFF. DNA for the CDR3: TGTGCCAGCAGCTCCCCCGAAAGGGGGAACACTGAAGCTTTCTTT.

The J gene is TRBJ2-6, the V gene TRBV30, with TRBD2 as a possible D gene (5 bases). Germline V gives CDR1 GTSNPN, CDR2 SVGIG (reference sequence). This CDR3 is 17 amino acids long. V was cut by 5 bases and J by 0 bases, with 17 bases left in between. The CDR3 loop reads CAWGRGLYSSGANVLTF. The CDR3 bases are TGTGCCTGGGGCCGAGGGCTCTACAGCTCTGGGGCCAACGTCCTGACTTTC.

The genes are TRBV5-1 and TRBJ1-5, with D possibly matching TRBD1 (6 bases). CDR1 SGHRS and CDR2 YFSETQ come from the germline V gene. CDR3 length: 15 residues. Trimming left V 2 bases short and J 4 bases short, with 13 bases between. The CDR3 sequence: CASSFQPDRNQPQHF. The CDR3 nucleotides read TGCGCCAGCAGCTTTCAGCCCGACAGGAATCAGCCCCAGCATTTT.

The J gene is TRBJ2-5, the V gene TRBV18; 7 bases line up with TRBD1. There are 14 residues in the CDR3. V shed 3 bases and J 5 bases; nucleotides not matched to a gene: 6. Germline V gives CDR1 KGHSH, CDR2 LQKENI. The CDR3 DNA follows: TGTGCCAGCTCACCCGACAGGGTAGGGGAGACCCAGTACTTC. Translating it yields CASSPDRVGETQYF.

This chain links TRBV4-1 with TRBJ2-5; weak D call: TRBD2 (5 bases). The CDR3 loop spans 13 amino acids. Germline CDR1 is MGHRA and CDR2 is YSYEKL. The V end lost 7 bases, the J end lost 5 bases, and 14 bases lay between the germline ends. CDR3 in amino acids: CASTDSGRETQYF. Here the CDR3 DNA reads TGCGCCAGCACGGACTCCGGACGCGAGACCCAGTACTTC.

In DNA form, the CDR3 reads TGCGCCAGCATAGAGGGACAGGGTACCTATGGCTACACCTTC. The encoded protein is CASIEGQGTYGYTF. V usage is TRBV10-2 and J usage is TRBJ1-2; 9 bases agree with TRBD1. The CDR3 has 14 amino acids. Germline assignment: CDR1 WSHSY and CDR2 SAAADI. Trimming removed 7 bases from V and 4 bases from J; junction bases left unmatched: 7.

V gene TRBV20-1 combines with J gene TRBJ1-6; no clear D gene. The CDR3 sequence is 11 residues long. The germline V and J ends were trimmed by 2 bases and 17 bases, with 13 bases remaining between them. The germline V gene has CDR1 DFQATT and CDR2 SNEGSKA (reference sequence). CDR3 DNA sequence: TGCAGTGCTAGACTAGATGGAATGGTCCACTTT. The encoded protein is CSARLDGMVHF.

The chain joins TRBV5-4 to TRBJ1-2; D not certain. The CDR3 extends over 13 amino acids. V was clipped by 0 bases and J by 2 bases, with 5 bases between them. Germline CDR1 is SGHNT and CDR2 is YYREEE (reference sequence). DNA for the CDR3: TGTGCCAGCAGCTTGGACAGAAACTATGGCTACACCTTC. The encoded protein is CASSLDRNYGYTF.

This chain joins TRBV7-9 and TRBJ2-7; 7 positions match TRBD1. Trimming removed 5 bases from V and 1 base from J; junction bases left unmatched: 8. The CDR3 consists of 15 residues. Germline CDR1 and CDR2: SEHNR and FQNEAQ (reference sequence). CDR3 residues: CASSHRDRQSYEQYF. DNA for the CDR3: TGTGCCAGCAGCCACCGGGACAGACAGTCCTACGAGCAGTACTTC. Drawing the rest from reference TRBV7-9 and TRBJ2-7, the complete variable domain is DTGVSQNPRHKITKRGQNVTFRCDPISEHNRLYWYRQTLGQGPEFLTYFQNEAQLEKSRLLSDRFSAERPKGSFSTLEIQRTEQGDSAMYLCASSHRDRQSYEQYFGPGTRLTVT.

The rearrangement uses TRBV11-2 and TRBJ2-1; TRBD2 aligns across 11 bases. CDR1 SGHAT and CDR2 FQNNGV come from the germline V gene. V lost 3 bases, J lost 4 bases, and 2 bases stayed unmatched. CDR3 size: 15 residues. The CDR3 loop is CASSFGTSGYNEQFF. The CDR3 nucleotides read TGTGCCAGCAGCTTCGGGACTAGCGGATACAATGAGCAGTTCTTC.

The chain couples TRBV4-1 to TRBJ2-1; tentatively, D is TRBD2 (5 bases). This CDR3 is 15 amino acids long. The V gene's germline CDR1 is MGHRA and CDR2 YSYEKL. The V end was cut by 2 bases, the J end by 2 bases, with 10 bases between. CDR3 amino acids: CASSQSDYAYNEQFF. The CDR3 coding sequence is TGCGCCAGCAGCCAATCTGACTACGCCTACAATGAGCAGTTCTTC.

This chain connects TRBV6-5 to TRBJ1-5, with 7 nucleotides matching TRBD1. The CDR3 covers 14 residues. Losses at the gene ends were 7 bases for V and 2 bases for J; bases not matched to a gene: 5. Germline V CDR1 and CDR2: MNHEY, SVGAGI. The chain's CDR3 is CASTPGTGNQPQHF. In DNA, the CDR3 is TGTGCCAGCACTCCCGGGACAGGCAATCAGCCCCAGCATTTT.

The J gene is TRBJ2-3, the V gene TRBV11-3; a weak D match, TRBD2 (7 bases). The V end lost 3 bases, the J end lost 1 base, and 11 bases lay between the germline ends. The germline gives CDR1 SGHNT, CDR2 YENEEA. The CDR3 runs 15 residues. In DNA form, the CDR3 reads TGTGCCAGCAGCTTTGGCGGGGGCCGCACAGATACGCAGTATTTT. Translated, it gives CASSFGGGRTDTQYF.

This chain uses TRBV7-6 with TRBJ2-7; TRBD2 is a possible D gene (6 bases). The germline V gene encodes CDR1 SGHVS and CDR2 FNYEAQ. The CDR3 runs to 13 residues. The V and J ends lost 7 bases and 3 bases respectively, with 13 bases between them. The CDR3 is CASTAPGVYEQYF. In nucleotides, the CDR3 is TGTGCCAGCACCGCCCCGGGGGTCTACGAGCAGTACTTC.

The rearrangement joins TRBV28 to TRBJ1-1; 7 bases align to TRBD1. CDR3 length: 16 amino acids. Losses at the gene ends were 7 bases for V and 1 base for J; bases not matched to a gene: 12. Germline V lookup: CDR1 MDHEN, CDR2 SYDVKM. This CDR3 reads CASTLPPGQTNTEAFF. The CDR3 DNA is TGTGCCAGCACTCTTCCCCCGGGACAGACGAACACTGAAGCTTTCTTT.

The rearrangement links TRBV9 to TRBJ2-2; 7 bases are shared with TRBD2. The V gene end was trimmed by 0 bases and the J gene end by 8 bases; junction bases not matched to a gene: 10. This CDR3 spans 16 amino acids. CDR1 is SGDLS and CDR2 is YYNGEE in the germline V gene. The CDR3 loop reads CASSVDPGGLAGELFF. The CDR3 region has the DNA TGTGCCAGCAGCGTAGATCCGGGAGGATTGGCTGGGGAGCTGTTTTTT.